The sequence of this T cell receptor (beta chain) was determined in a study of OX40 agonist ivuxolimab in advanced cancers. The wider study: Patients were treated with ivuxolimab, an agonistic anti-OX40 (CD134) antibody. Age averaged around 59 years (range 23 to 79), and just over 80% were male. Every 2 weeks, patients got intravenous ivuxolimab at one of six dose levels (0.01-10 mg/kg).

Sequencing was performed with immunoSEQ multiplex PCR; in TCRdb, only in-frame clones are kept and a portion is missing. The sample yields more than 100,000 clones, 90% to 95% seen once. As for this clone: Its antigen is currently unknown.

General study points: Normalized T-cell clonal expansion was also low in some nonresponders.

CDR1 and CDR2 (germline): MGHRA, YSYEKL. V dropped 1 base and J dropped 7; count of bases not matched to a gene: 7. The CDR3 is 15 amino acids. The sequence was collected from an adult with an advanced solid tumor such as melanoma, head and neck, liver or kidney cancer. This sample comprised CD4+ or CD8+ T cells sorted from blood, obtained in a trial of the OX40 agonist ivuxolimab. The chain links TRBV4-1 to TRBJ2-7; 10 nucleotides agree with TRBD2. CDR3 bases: TGCGCCAGCAGCCAAGTGGCTAGCGGGGGACGTGAGCAGTACTTC. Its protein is CASSQVASGGREQYF.